The 18 T cell receptor beta chains given below trace back to one sample, sequenced in a study of long-term antiretroviral therapy in people with HIV. Sequencing used immunoSEQ v3.0 at survey level. TCRdb's copy holds only in-frame clones and misses some; the assay was immunoSEQ multiplex PCR. The sample yields 25,000 to 35,000 clones, around 90% seen once. The source was unsorted PBMCs, collected 1.8 years after starting antiretroviral therapy. These receptors all come from a woman aged 18-29 years with HIV.

The chain combines TRBV10-1 with TRBJ2-3; D might be TRBD1 (6 bases). Germline CDR1 is WNHNN and CDR2 is SYGVQD (reference sequence). Trimming stripped 4 bases from V and 7 bases from J, with 12 bases between. This CDR3 contains 13 residues. CDR3 residues: CASSVGTRNTQYF. CDR3 in DNA: TGCGCCAGCAGTGTTGGGACAAGGAATACGCAGTATTTT.

The chain carries TRBV7-9 and TRBJ1-6, with D uncertain. The V and J ends lost 2 bases and 14 bases respectively, with 13 bases between them. Germline CDR1 SEHNR, CDR2 FQNEAQ (reference sequence). CDR3 length equals 13 residues. The CDR3 here is CASSLNLDPALHF. CDR3 in DNA: TGTGCCAGCAGCTTAAACTTAGATCCGGCCCTCCACTTT.

The rearrangement joins TRBV9 to TRBJ2-1; 9 bases are shared with TRBD2. Germline CDR1 is SGDLS and CDR2 is YYNGEE. The CDR3 sequence is 19 residues long. Losses at the gene ends were 0 bases for V and 0 bases for J; bases not matched to a gene: 10. In DNA, the CDR3 is TGTGCCAGCAGCGTAGATGGGGCGGGAGGGCCAACCTCCTACAATGAGCAGTTCTTC. Its protein is CASSVDGAGGPTSYNEQFF. Filled out from reference TRBV9 and TRBJ2-1, the complete variable domain reads DSGVTQTPKHLITATGQRVTLRCSPRSGDLSVYWYQQSLDQGLQFLIQYYNGEERAKGNILERFSAQQFPDLHSELNLSSLELGDSALYFCASSVDGAGGPTSYNEQFFGPGTRLTVL.

CDR3 in DNA: TGTGCTAGTGGTGTCTCCTTACCCAGGGCCCCCTACGAGCAGTACTTC. It encodes CASGVSLPRAPYEQYF. This sequence joins TRBV12-5 and TRBJ2-7; D is possibly TRBD1 (5 bases). The CDR3 loop spans 16 amino acids. CDR1 LGHNT and CDR2 FRNRAP come from the germline V gene. The V end was cut by 5 bases, the J end by 2 bases, with 19 bases between.

CDR3 residues: CASRGESLAGGPYEQYF. Written as DNA, the CDR3 is TGTGCCAGTAGGGGGGAGTCCCTGGCGGGAGGGCCGTACGAGCAGTACTTC. This sequence joins TRBV19 and TRBJ2-7; 9 bases fit TRBD2. The CDR3 is made up of 17 amino acids. V was pared by 6 bases and J by 4 bases, with 16 bases of the junction left unmatched. Germline V gives CDR1 LNHDA, CDR2 SQIVND (reference sequence).

The J gene is TRBJ2-5, the V gene TRBV18; TRBD1 matches 8 bases. The end of the DNA aligns better with TRBJ2-7, so the J call may be wrong. The CDR3 sequence is 14 residues long. Per the germline V gene, CDR1 is KGHSH and CDR2 is LQKENI. In DNA, the CDR3 is TGTGCCAGCTCACCGACAGGGGAAATCTACGAGCAGTACTTC. It encodes CASSPTGEIYEQYF.

V gene TRBV4-1 combines with J gene TRBJ2-6; a possible D gene is TRBD2 (6 bases). Trimming pared 1 base from V and 2 bases from J, leaving 12 bases between. Germline CDR1 and CDR2: MGHRA and YSYEKL. The CDR3 covers 17 residues. The CDR3 coding sequence is TGCGCCAGCAGCCAAGTTACGGGGGTCCCTGGGGCCAACGTCCTGACTTTC. It yields the protein CASSQVTGVPGANVLTF.

The chain uses TRBV29-1 and TRBJ1-1, with a weak D call TRBD1 (6 bases). V lost 4 bases and J lost 7, with 16 bases in between. The CDR3 spans 13 residues. CDR1 is SQVTM, CDR2 ANQGSEA, per germline. The chain's CDR3 is CSVVPGARHEAFF. As DNA, the CDR3 is TGCAGCGTTGTACCGGGGGCGAGGCATGAAGCTTTCTTT.

The chain joins TRBV9 to TRBJ2-1, with D hard to call. Between the trimmed V and J ends, which lost 0 bases and 6 bases, there was a span of 10 bases. CDR1 and CDR2 (germline): SGDLS, YYNGEE. The CDR3 has 14 residues. CDR3 sequence (DNA): TGTGCCAGCAGCGTAGCCGAGAATCGCAATGAGCAGTTCTTC. It is translated as CASSVAENRNEQFF. Full variable domain (remainder filled in from reference TRBV9 and TRBJ2-1): DSGVTQTPKHLITATGQRVTLRCSPRSGDLSVYWYQQSLDQGLQFLIQYYNGEERAKGNILERFSAQQFPDLHSELNLSSLELGDSALYFCASSVAENRNEQFFGPGTRLTVL.

The chain has TRBV23-1 and TRBJ1-5; D gene unclear. TRBV23-1 falls under the ORF class, with uncertain function. The CDR3 extends over 13 amino acids. The germline V and J ends were trimmed by 8 bases and 3 bases, with 11 bases remaining between them. CDR3 DNA: TGCGCCAGCGGATACACAATCAATCAGCCCCAGCATTTT. It translates to CASGYTINQPQHF.

The chain has TRBV7-6 and TRBJ1-2; D remains unclear. Germline-derived CDR1 and CDR2 are SGHVS and FNYEAQ. V lost 4 bases, J lost 6 bases, and 12 bases lay in between. The CDR3 loop spans 13 amino acids. The CDR3 DNA reads as TGTGCCAGCAGCTCCAAAGAAGGGAATGGCTACACCTTC. The encoded protein is CASSSKEGNGYTF.

The chain combines TRBV5-1 with TRBJ2-7; TRBD2 aligns across 7 bases. The CDR3 contains 13 residues. Trimming took 6 bases from V and 3 from J; bases not matched to a gene: 6. CDR1 and CDR2 (germline): SGHRS, YFSETQ. The CDR3 protein is CASTKAGSYEQYF. In DNA, the CDR3 is TGCGCCAGCACGAAAGCGGGAAGCTACGAGCAGTACTTC.

The gene calls are TRBV7-3 and TRBJ2-1, with D possibly matching TRBD2 (6 bases). The V gene lost 2 bases and the J gene lost 5 bases, with 16 bases spanning the gap. In germline, CDR1 is SGHTA, CDR2 FQGTGA. CDR3 size: 16 residues. CDR3 in amino acids: CASSLEVAWGDNEQFF. The CDR3 nucleotides read TGTGCCAGCAGCTTAGAGGTGGCGTGGGGGGACAATGAGCAGTTCTTC.

V usage is TRBV19 and J usage is TRBJ2-7, with TRBD1 as a possible D gene (6 bases). Germline assignment: CDR1 LNHDA and CDR2 SQIVND (reference sequence). Trimming cost V 2 bases and J 2 bases, with 13 bases left between them. The CDR3 spans 15 residues. The CDR3 nucleotides read TGTGCCAGTAGTATAACAGCAGGGGCGCCCTACGAGCAGTACTTC. This encodes CASSITAGAPYEQYF.

V usage is TRBV6-6 and J usage is TRBJ1-4; D remains ambiguous. The germline gives CDR1 MNHNY, CDR2 SVGAGI (reference sequence). V lost 8 bases to trimming and J lost 3 bases, with 4 bases between them. The CDR3 length is 11 residues. As DNA, the CDR3 is TGTGCCAGCGGGCCTAATGAAAAACTGTTTTTT. Encoded protein: CASGPNEKLFF.

V and J are TRBV6-5 and TRBJ1-3; tentatively, D is TRBD1 (5 bases). The CDR3 has 15 residues. Germline values: CDR1 MNHEY, CDR2 SVGAGI. V shed 5 bases and J shed 2 bases, with 13 bases lying between them. The DNA for the CDR3 is TGTGCCAGCAGTCGCGACAGTGAGGCTGGAAACACCATATATTTT. Its protein is CASSRDSEAGNTIYF.

The rearrangement links TRBV6-6 to TRBJ2-1; D is tentatively TRBD1 or TRBD2 (5 bases each). CDR1 is MNHNY and CDR2 is SVGAGI in the germline V gene (reference sequence). The CDR3 has 15 amino acids. V lost 6 bases, J lost 10 bases, and 22 bases lay in between. CDR3 DNA: TGTGCCAGCAGGCGTGTGGGGGACCGACCGGGGGAGCAGTTCTTC. This sequence encodes CASRRVGDRPGEQFF.

This chain links TRBV7-2 with TRBJ2-7; maybe TRBD1 (5 bases). With 5 bases removed from V and 6 bases from J, the gap between germline ends came to 26 bases. The germline CDR1 and CDR2 sequences are SGHTA and FQGNSA. This CDR3 is 17 amino acids long. CDR3 amino acids: CASSHWGRDAWAPEQYF. For the CDR3, the DNA is TGTGCCAGCAGCCACTGGGGCCGAGACGCCTGGGCCCCCGAGCAGTACTTC.